This T cell receptor beta chain derives from a study of CD8+ T cells in alopecia areata (dated by TCRdb to between 2017 and 2018). Some background on the complete study: The treated patients took part in an open-label pilot trial in which moderate-to-severe alopecia areata was treated with oral tofacitinib at 5 to 10 mg twice daily. Scalp clonality was compared across normal scalp (n=4), patchy alopecia areata scalp (n=8), and alopecia totalis/universalis scalp (n=8). RNA was extracted with the PAXgene miRNA kit for fixed scalp, the miRNeasy kit for PBMCs, and the RNeasy kit for mouse skin. TCRbeta CDR3 regions were amplified by immunoSEQ multiplex PCR using 35 Vbeta forward and 13 Jbeta reverse primers. To study T cell clonal expansion in alopecia areata, the researchers applied high-throughput TCRbeta sequencing to both the C3H/HeJ mouse model and human patients. In humans, TCRbeta sequencing was performed on scalp tissue and on sorted CD4+ and CD8+ peripheral blood T cells from healthy controls and from patients with patchy or totalis/universalis alopecia areata. Tofacitinib-treated patients had biopsies at baseline and at 4 and 24 weeks of treatment, with a later scalp biopsy in several patients. Patients received tofacitinib for 6 to 18 months and were then followed off drug for 6 months to check for delayed response and recurrence. What the study reported, not specific to this receptor: Unlike mouse skin, which is dominated by gammadelta T cells, normal human skin has resident alphabeta T cells that are also sequenced, and this complicates analysis of the scalp TCR repertoire. Lesional scalp, especially in alopecia totalis/universalis, showed higher clonality and more expanded CD8+ clones than normal scalp, suggesting antigenic drive. Shared TCR sequences between patients were less evident than in mice, which may be partly attributable to HLA diversity in the patient population.

Libraries were prepared through the immunoSEQ multiplex PCR assay. RNA was extracted from all samples and reverse transcribed into cDNA, which served as template for TCR sequencing. First-strand cDNA was synthesized with SuperScript III using a 2:1 mix of oligo-dT and random hexamers. A synthetic immune receptor repertoire was used to gauge amplification bias, and whatever bias remained was removed computationally. In the paper's pipeline: Raw reads were preprocessed for error removal, and CDR3 was defined according to IMGT conventions as running from the conserved cysteine to phenylalanine. Clonality was calculated as 1 minus Shannon entropy normalized by log2 of the number of productive unique TCRs. Whether scalp clones were CD4 or CD8 was inferred by matching scalp TCRbeta sequences against CD4 and CD8 repertoires sorted from blood. What TCRdb holds here is the immuneACCESS table cut down to in-frame rearrangements. Part of the clones is not present; checked against another copy, under half of the missing clones reflect an unresolved V gene, and the others are unexplained. V and J calls and clone size come straight from that table; D and trimming were deduced from the DNA. In this sample the table shows about 120,000 clones, less than 45% of which occur a single time. The ten largest clones capture 2.5% to 3.5% of the sample.

Measured from the cysteine to the phenylalanine, the CDR3 is 15 residues long. Solely the CDR3 DNA is kept, with 45 bases framed from the first base. Trimming removed 5 bases from V and 4 bases from J; the gene matches leave 12 bases unexplained. CDR1 is given as SQVTM and CDR2 as ANQGSEA, both from the germline V gene. Regarding this clone: This clone's antigen is unknown. The record has no base qualities; no much larger clone is one base away.

Lesional scalp punch biopsies and peripheral blood were obtained from alopecia areata patients. After PBMCs were isolated by density centrifugation and stained for CD3, CD4 and CD8, a FACSAria was used to sort CD4+ and CD8+ T cells. Rearrangement joined TRBV29-1 to TRBJ2-7; 9 middle bases align to TRBD1. The sequence was collected from a human donor with alopecia areata. The sample taken for sequencing was CD4+ T cells sorted from blood. The CDR3 region has the sequence CSVNRQGVAAYEQYF. The bases read TGCAGCGTTAATAGACAGGGGGTAGCCGCTTACGAGCAGTACTTC.